One sample yielded the 27 T cell receptor beta chains listed below, sequenced in a study of regulatory T cells in long-lasting Graves disease. Time point denoted: newly diagnosed GD, antithyroid drugs for less than 3 months. Researchers made the TCR library from RNA that was extracted from PBMCs. Through Arm-PCR of CDR3 regions and iRepertoire HTBI primers, TCR beta libraries were built. TCRdb reprocessed the multiplex PCR reads with MiXCR, giving one entry per CDR3 protein. The data hold about 450,000 distinct CDR3 sequences, with roughly 17% observed a single time. These records were also assigned to another study, of T cells in Graves' hyperthyroidism and ophthalmopathy.

Sequences were derived from peripheral blood mononuclear cells (PBMCs), sampled at new diagnosis, from a patient treated with antithyroid drugs. The receptors here all came from a woman under 40 with Graves disease.

In this sample, this clonotype turned up many times. The V call is TRBV6-2 or TRBV6-3, the J call TRBJ1-1; 7 positions match TRBD1. The CDR3 loop spans 16 amino acids. The V gene's germline CDR1 is MNHEY and CDR2 SVGEGT. V was clipped by 4 bases and J by 0 bases; unmatched bases: 8. The CDR3 sequence is CASSSRQGRVNTEAFF. In DNA, the CDR3 is TGTGCCAGCAGTTCGAGACAGGGTAGGGTGAACACTGAAGCTTTCTTT.

This clonotype occurred many times. This chain uses TRBV15 with TRBJ1-1; tentatively, D is TRBD1 (5 bases). CDR1 and CDR2 from the germline V gene are LNHNV and YYDKDF (reference sequence). V was shortened by 1 base and J by 3 bases, with 9 bases between the two germline ends. CDR3 length: 14 residues. The CDR3 reads CATSRGGLDTEAFF. The CDR3 coding sequence is TGTGCCACCAGCAGAGGGGGGTTGGACACTGAAGCTTTCTTT.

This chain joins TRBV14 and TRBJ2-7; D is possibly TRBD2 (5 bases). This CDR3 region has 15 residues. Germline V gene sequence: CDR1 SGHDN, CDR2 FVKESK. V was shortened by 4 bases and J by 0 bases, with 13 bases between the two germline ends. The CDR3 sequence: CASSLRTGNSYEQYF. DNA for the CDR3: TGTGCCAGCAGCCTCCGGACTGGTAACTCCTACGAGCAGTACTTC.

This chain links TRBV24-1 with TRBJ1-2, with D possibly TRBD1 on 6 matching bases. The germline CDR1 and CDR2 sequences are KGHDR and SFDVKD. Trimming stripped 5 bases from V and 4 bases from J, with 13 bases between. The CDR3 length is 14 residues. The CDR3 region is CATSAGHSGYGYTF. CDR3 nucleotide sequence: TGTGCCACCAGTGCGGGACACTCTGGCTATGGCTACACCTTC.

The V and J genes are TRBV5-4 and TRBJ2-2; 10 nucleotides line up with TRBD1. Germline CDR1 and CDR2: SGHNT and YYREEE (reference sequence). This CDR3 has 15 residues. V lost 4 bases, J lost 6 bases, and 6 bases stayed unmatched. The CDR3 DNA reads as TGTGCCAGCAGCAAGGGACAGGGGTTCGCCGGGGAGCTGTTTTTT. Translated: CASSKGQGFAGELFF.

This clonotype was counted ten times or more. CDR3 sequence reads: CASTSTVNTEAFF. The CDR3 DNA reads as TGTGCCAGCACTTCGACAGTGAACACTGAAGCTTTCTTT. The chain has TRBV12-3 or TRBV12-4 and TRBJ1-1; D is perhaps TRBD1 (5 bases). Trimming removed 7 bases at V and 0 bases at J, with 9 bases between. The CDR3 extends over 13 amino acids.

Points on this clonotype: A read error likely explains this, since a far larger clone differs by one base. The conserved closing phenylalanine or tryptophan is absent in this CDR3, likely reflecting a read error. This rearrangement joins TRBV7-9 to TRBJ2-3, with D unclear. The CDR3 is made up of 14 amino acids. Trimming cost V 2 bases and J 0 bases, with 6 bases left between them. Germline V CDR1 and CDR2: SEHNR, FQNEAQ (reference sequence). This chain's CDR3 is CASSLSRSTDTQYL. The CDR3 DNA sequence: TGTGCCAGCAGCTTATCTAGGAGCACAGATACGCAGTATCTT.

This clonotype was seen many times. The J gene is TRBJ2-1, the V gene TRBV9, with TRBD2 matching over 10 bases. Per the germline V gene, CDR1 is SGDLS and CDR2 is YYNGEE. This CDR3 has 16 residues. V was clipped by 6 bases and J by 6 bases; unmatched bases: 12. The CDR3 loop is CASTYALGLASNEQFF. CDR3 nucleotides: TGTGCCAGCACCTATGCGTTGGGACTAGCGAGCAATGAGCAGTTCTTC. The whole variable domain, filled in from reference TRBV9 and TRBJ2-1, reads DSGVTQTPKHLITATGQRVTLRCSPRSGDLSVYWYQQSLDQGLQFLIQYYNGEERAKGNILERFSAQQFPDLHSELNLSSLELGDSALYFCASTYALGLASNEQFFGPGTRLTVL.

The CDR3 DNA reads as TGTGCCTGGAGACCCACAGGGGTTTTTACAGATACGCAGTATTTT. It codes for CAWRPTGVFTDTQYF. This chain joins TRBV30 and TRBJ2-3; 7 bases fit TRBD1. The CDR3 extends over 15 amino acids. CDR1 and CDR2 from the germline V gene are GTSNPN and SVGIG (reference sequence). V trimming: 3 bases; J trimming: 3 bases; junction bases outside the gene matches: 9.

This clonotype has a count of ten or more. The chain carries TRBV19 and TRBJ1-1, with D hard to call. Trimming removed 4 bases from V and 4 bases from J, with 10 bases in between. Germline V gives CDR1 LNHDA, CDR2 SQIVND (reference sequence). This CDR3 is 13 amino acids long. CDR3 sequence: CASSTLEGTEAFF. As DNA, the CDR3 is TGTGCCAGTAGTACCTTAGAGGGCACTGAAGCTTTCTTT. Full variable domain (missing parts from reference TRBV19 and TRBJ1-1): DGGITQSPKYLFRKEGQNVTLSCEQNLNHDAMYWYRQDPGQGLRLIYYSQIVNDFQKGDIAEGYSVSREKKESFPLTVTSAQKNPTAFYLCASSTLEGTEAFFGQGTRLTVV.

This clonotype was seen more than once but under ten times. The J gene is TRBJ2-7, the V gene TRBV18, with TRBD2 matching 8 bases. From germline, CDR1 is KGHSH and CDR2 LQKENI. The CDR3 loop spans 17 amino acids. Trimming took 2 bases from V and 4 from J; bases not matched to a gene: 13. For the CDR3, the DNA is TGTGCCAGCTCACCAGAGGATATCCTAGCGGGTCCGTACGAGCAGTACTTC. Translated, it gives CASSPEDILAGPYEQYF.

Many counts were recorded for this clonotype. The chain employs TRBV30 and TRBJ2-1, with a weak D call TRBD1 (6 bases). V was trimmed by 4 bases and J by 9 bases, leaving 10 bases between them. Germline lookup yields CDR1 GTSNPN and CDR2 SVGIG (reference sequence). The CDR3 covers 11 residues. The DNA of the CDR3 is TGTGCCTGGAACACGGACAGTGAGCAGTTCTTC. It encodes CAWNTDSEQFF. The variable domain in full, completed from reference TRBV30 and TRBJ2-1, reads SQTIHQWPATLVQPVGSPLSLECTVEGTSNPNLYWYRQAAGRGLQLLFYSVGIGQISSEVPQNLSASRPQDRQFILSSKKLLLSDSGFYLCAWNTDSEQFFGPGTRLTVL.

This clonotype was picked up a small number of times. The chain uses TRBV6-1 and TRBJ1-1; 9 nucleotides align to TRBD1. The V gene's germline CDR1 is MNHNS and CDR2 SASEGT. CDR3 length: 14 residues. V lost 7 bases and J lost 4; bases outside the gene matches: 7. The CDR3 here is CASKLTGGFTEAFF. The CDR3, as DNA: TGTGCCAGCAAGCTGACAGGGGGTTTCACTGAAGCTTTCTTT.

In this sample, this clonotype turned up many times. This rearrangement joins TRBV5-4 to TRBJ1-4; D is uncertain. The CDR3 sequence is 13 residues long. V shed 6 bases and J shed 8 bases, with 14 bases lying between them. Germline CDR1 is SGHNT and CDR2 is YYREEE (reference sequence). The CDR3 protein is CASKGFDSEKLFF. In DNA, the CDR3 is TGTGCCAGCAAAGGGTTTGATTCGGAAAAACTGTTTTTT.

This clonotype occurred many times. The chain employs TRBV10-3 and TRBJ2-7; TRBD2 is a possible D gene (6 bases). V was cut by 2 bases and J by 4 bases, with 12 bases left in between. Per germline, CDR1 ENHRY and CDR2 SYGVKD. This CDR3 region has 14 residues. The CDR3 protein is CAISEMGLEYEQYF. The CDR3, as DNA: TGTGCCATCAGTGAGATGGGACTCGAGTACGAGCAGTACTTC.

This clonotype was detected only a few times. V is TRBV7-6 and J is TRBJ1-2; D is possibly TRBD1 (6 bases). The length of the CDR3 is 14 residues. The germline V and J ends were trimmed by 5 bases and 4 bases, with 14 bases remaining between them. From germline, CDR1 is SGHVS and CDR2 FNYEAQ. This CDR3 reads CASSPQGRTYGYTF. Here the CDR3 DNA reads TGTGCCAGCAGCCCCCAGGGGCGCACCTATGGCTACACCTTC.

This clonotype was observed at least ten times. This chain uses TRBV7-6 with TRBJ2-7; 9 nucleotides agree with TRBD1. The junction had 6 bases not matched to a gene; V was cut back by 5 bases and J by 1 base. The CDR3 runs to 15 residues. Germline CDR1 reads SGHVS; CDR2 reads FNYEAQ. CDR3: CASSRGQGESYEQYF. As DNA, the CDR3 is TGTGCCAGCAGCCGGGGACAGGGAGAATCCTACGAGCAGTACTTC.

This clonotype was seen at least ten times. The V call is TRBV27, the J call TRBJ1-2, with 9 bases that match TRBD1. Looked up from germline, CDR1 is MNHEY and CDR2 is SMNVEV (reference sequence). V gave up 5 bases and J gave up 6 bases; unmatched junction bases: 10. The CDR3 length is 15 residues. The CDR3 DNA is TGTGCCAGCAGTCCGGCGGGGACAGGGTGGAATGGCTACACCTTC. Encoded protein: CASSPAGTGWNGYTF.

This clonotype was counted between two and nine times. V usage is TRBV20-1 and J usage is TRBJ2-3, with 10 bases matching TRBD2. J was trimmed by 2 bases and V by 1 base; bases with no gene match: 3. The V gene's germline CDR1 is DFQATT and CDR2 SNEGSKA (reference sequence). The CDR3 loop spans 15 amino acids. CDR3 sequence: CSARGLAGATDTQYF. CDR3 nucleotides: TGCAGTGCTAGAGGGCTAGCGGGGGCCACAGATACGCAGTATTTT.

This chain links TRBV7-9 with TRBJ2-3; D gene uncertain. The CDR3 extends over 16 amino acids. Germline assignment: CDR1 SEHNR and CDR2 FQNEAQ (reference sequence). Trimming pared 4 bases from V and 3 bases from J, leaving 17 bases between. The CDR3 spells CASSSWTSLGTDTQYF. Here the CDR3 DNA reads TGTGCCAGCAGCTCATGGACCTCTTTGGGGACAGATACGCAGTATTTT.

V usage is TRBV9 and J usage is TRBJ2-2; a possible D gene is TRBD2 (6 bases). The CDR3 is made up of 17 amino acids. V shed 2 bases and J shed 1 base, with 15 bases lying between them. Germline-derived CDR1 and CDR2 are SGDLS and YYNGEE. This CDR3 reads CASSVSSGTENTGELFF. For the CDR3, the DNA is TGTGCCAGCAGCGTGTCTTCCGGGACTGAGAACACCGGGGAGCTGTTTTTT.

Many counts were recorded for this clonotype. V is TRBV6-1 and J is TRBJ2-1; TRBD2 agrees at 11 bases. J lost 2 bases, V lost 5 bases, and 8 bases had no gene match. CDR3 length: 17 residues. Per the germline V gene, CDR1 is MNHNS and CDR2 is SASEGT. CDR3 nucleotides: TGTGCCAGCAGTCGGAGACTAGCGGGATTGGCCTACAATGAGCAGTTCTTC. This translates into CASSRRLAGLAYNEQFF.

This clonotype has just a few counts. The chain employs TRBV5-4 and TRBJ2-5, with D maybe TRBD2 (6 bases). V was clipped by 2 bases and J by 1 base, with 18 bases between them. The CDR3 runs 17 residues. The germline gives CDR1 SGHNT, CDR2 YYREEE (reference sequence). The CDR3 sequence: CASSFPGRGGIQETQYF. The CDR3 DNA is TGTGCCAGCAGCTTCCCCGGCAGAGGAGGGATCCAAGAGACCCAGTACTTC.

This clonotype was recorded many times. V and J are TRBV27 and TRBJ2-5; 9 bases map to TRBD2. Trimming at V came to 0 bases and at J to 9 bases, leaving 8 bases not matched to a gene. Germline lookup yields CDR1 MNHEY and CDR2 SMNVEV (reference sequence). The CDR3 is 15 residues long. The CDR3 DNA sequence: TGTGCCAGCAGTTTATCCAGCGGGAGGTTCGAGGCCCAGTACTTC. Encoded protein: CASSLSSGRFEAQYF.

This clonotype was counted ten times or more. The CDR3 here is CASSLNGVSGKETQYF. The CDR3 nucleotides are TGTGCCAGCAGCCTGAACGGGGTTAGCGGGAAGGAGACCCAGTACTTC. V is TRBV3-1 and J is TRBJ2-5; 8 positions match TRBD2. CDR3 length: 16 residues. Germline CDR1 is LGHDT and CDR2 is YNNKEL (reference sequence). J lost 5 bases, V lost 4 bases, and 12 bases had no gene match.

By share, this clonotype counts as medium-sized. The rearrangement uses TRBV2 and TRBJ2-1, with 11 bases lining up with TRBD2. Germline lookup yields CDR1 SNHLY and CDR2 FYNNEI. The CDR3 is made up of 14 amino acids. J lost 4 bases, V lost 6 bases, and 2 bases had no gene match. CDR3 sequence: CASRTSGSYNEQFF. The CDR3 nucleotides read TGTGCCAGCAGAACTAGCGGGAGTTACAATGAGCAGTTCTTC.

This clonotype was detected ten times or more. V gene TRBV7-9 combines with J gene TRBJ2-3; D unresolved. V dropped 1 base and J dropped 7 bases, with 12 bases sitting between them. This CDR3 is built from 14 residues. Per germline, CDR1 SEHNR and CDR2 FQNEAQ (reference sequence). The CDR3: CASSLGTSANTQYF. The CDR3 DNA sequence: TGTGCCAGCAGCTTAGGAACCTCCGCTAATACGCAGTATTTT.